This is a list of T cell receptor beta chains from one sample in a study of T cell repertoires in cytomegalovirus infection. Their target antigens are unknown. Each CDR3 protein gets one entry after TCRdb re-called the reads with MiXCR. The profile covers 700,000 to 950,000 distinct CDR3 sequences, with 32% appearing a single time and around 11% taken by the ten largest. This material consisted of cultured CD8+ T cells from PBMCs, taken from culture after CMV antigen stimulation. Receptors were obtained from a human donor in good health (CMV status not recorded). Some clones in this sample may be carry-over from other donors' samples. The CDR3 runs from the conserved cysteine through the conserved F or W. D genes are given only for firm matches. Size values are once, few and many counts, or a class for expanded clones, and some rows have none.

d_call: NA; v_call: TRBV27; j_call: TRBJ1-5; clone_size: few; cdr3_nt: TGTGCCAGCCGTGAGGTGGGAGGGGCTCAGCCCCAGCATTTT; cdr3_aa: CASREVGGAQPQHF
d_call: TRBD1; v_call: TRBV28; j_call: TRBJ1-1; clone_size: NA; cdr3_nt: TGTGCCAGCAGTTTGAGGCGGACAGGGGGATTGAACACTGAAGCTTTCTTT; cdr3_aa: CASSLRRTGGLNTEAFF
d_call: NA; v_call: TRBV2; j_call: TRBJ2-5; clone_size: NA; cdr3_nt: TGTGCCAGCACCACCTCTAGGGTCAGAGAGACCCAGTACTTC; cdr3_aa: CASTTSRVRETQYF
d_call: TRBD1; v_call: TRBV20-1; j_call: TRBJ1-5; clone_size: many; cdr3_nt: TGCAGTGCTACCTGGACAGGGGGCAATCAGCCCCAGCATTTT; cdr3_aa: CSATWTGGNQPQHF
d_call: NA; v_call: TRBV7-2; j_call: TRBJ2-3; clone_size: few; cdr3_nt: TGTGCCAGCAGCCTAACTTCCTGGGAGCGGCGCACAGATACGCAGTATTTT; cdr3_aa: CASSLTSWERRTDTQYF
d_call: NA; v_call: TRBV7-6; j_call: TRBJ1-2; clone_size: many; cdr3_nt: TGTGCCAGCAGCTTAGTCGAGTCTAACTATGGCTACACCTTC; cdr3_aa: CASSLVESNYGYTF
d_call: NA; v_call: TRBV2; j_call: TRBJ1-5; clone_size: few; cdr3_nt: TGTGCCAGCAGCACCGACGGGCAGGTTCGTAGCAATCAGCCCCAGCATTTT; cdr3_aa: CASSTDGQVRSNQPQHF
d_call: NA; v_call: TRBV14; j_call: TRBJ2-3; clone_size: NA; cdr3_nt: TGTGCCAGCAGCCAATATAGCACAGATACGCAGTATTTT; cdr3_aa: CASSQYSTDTQYF
d_call: TRBD1; v_call: TRBV6-2/TRBV6-3; j_call: TRBJ1-1; clone_size: NA; cdr3_nt: TGTGCCAGCAGTTACCCCATGACCGGGGCCCAAGGCACAGGGGGGCCGAACACTGAAGCTTTCTTT; cdr3_aa: CASSYPMTGAQGTGGPNTEAFF
d_call: NA; v_call: TRBV7-6; j_call: TRBJ2-1; clone_size: NA; cdr3_nt: TGTGCCAACAGCTTAGATCAGCCGGTGTACAATGAGCAGTTCTTC; cdr3_aa: CANSLDQPVYNEQFF
d_call: NA; v_call: TRBV5-4; j_call: TRBJ2-7; clone_size: few; cdr3_nt: TGTGCCAGCAGCTTGGGCCGGGGGGCTCGGAACGAGCAGTACTTC; cdr3_aa: CASSLGRGARNEQYF
d_call: NA; v_call: TRBV28; j_call: TRBJ2-7; clone_size: few; cdr3_nt: TGTGCCAGCAGTTTATTCGAGGACGGTGCCGGCGAGCAGTACTTC; cdr3_aa: CASSLFEDGAGEQYF
d_call: NA; v_call: TRBV7-9; j_call: TRBJ2-3; clone_size: NA; cdr3_nt: TGTGCCAGCAGCTTAGATTGGCGAGACCAGGACACAGATACGCAGTATTTT; cdr3_aa: CASSLDWRDQDTDTQYF
d_call: NA; v_call: TRBV9; j_call: TRBJ2-5; clone_size: NA; cdr3_nt: TGTGCCAGCAGCGTAGGATACGCCGGGGCCCAAGAGACCCAGTACTTC; cdr3_aa: CASSVGYAGAQETQYF